At least ten counts were recorded for the clone carrying this TCR beta chain. As yet, its antigen is unknown. The CDR3 is made up of 12 amino acids. V gave up 5 bases and J gave up 2 bases, with 5 bases separating them. Germline V gene data show CDR1 as MDHEN and CDR2 as SYDVKM. The sample is drawn from a study of blood T cells in healthy people across ages. Study findings and constraints: Unknown CMV status may confound age-related changes in expanded clones. The recorded TCR beta diversity per million T cells decreased in a roughly linear manner with age.

The second PCR ran about 6 to 12 cycles with a sample-barcoded 5' primer and J-beta primers. TCRdb fed the 5' RACE reads into MiXCR, producing one record per CDR3 protein. The table lists hundreds of thousands of distinct CDR3 sequences, 35% to 50% of them singletons, with 25% to 35% in the top ten. The specimen was blood. This chain joins TRBV28 and TRBJ2-3; D is unresolved. The TCR originated in an elderly man in good health. CDR3: CASSPHTDTQYF. The CDR3 bases are TGTGCCAGCAGTCCCCACACAGATACGCAGTATTTT.